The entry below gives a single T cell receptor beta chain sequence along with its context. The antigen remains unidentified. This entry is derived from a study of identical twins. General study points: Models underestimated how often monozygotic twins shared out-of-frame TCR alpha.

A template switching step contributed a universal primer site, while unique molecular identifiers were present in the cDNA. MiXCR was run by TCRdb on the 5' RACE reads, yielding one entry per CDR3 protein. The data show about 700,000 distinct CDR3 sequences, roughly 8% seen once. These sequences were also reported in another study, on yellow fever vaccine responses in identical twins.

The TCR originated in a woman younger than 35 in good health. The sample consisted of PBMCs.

In nucleotides, the CDR3 is TGTGCCAGCAGCTCGCTCACAGATACGCAGTATTTT. Translation: CASSSLTDTQYF. This chain connects TRBV7-8 to TRBJ2-3; no clear D gene. V lost 4 bases to trimming and J lost 2 bases, with 4 bases between them. This CDR3 has 12 amino acids. Germline V CDR1 and CDR2: SGHVS, FQNEAQ.